This T cell receptor (beta chain) comes out of a study of cytomegalovirus exposure and HLA in healthy donors. Study context: The same platform was used for the 120 validation repertoires and the roughly 730 first-cohort repertoires, a later analysis reported. The study, taken as a whole, reports: First-cohort TCR clusters were later found to tend to co-occur in the approximately 110 validation repertoires. Across donors, most TCRs were seen rarely, yet some public ones were widespread. The study put 150 or so TCR beta chains on its list as cytomegalovirus-associated.

V shed 10 bases and J shed 7 bases, with 17 bases lying between them. CDR1 is MNHEY, CDR2 SVGAGI, per germline. CDR3 size: 12 residues. Sequenced by immunoSEQ multiplex PCR; TCRdb stores in-frame clones only, minus some. The top ten clones hold under 1.5% of a sample with 100,000 to 150,000 clones, 94% of them seen once. Concerning this clone itself: Its antigen remains unknown.

Material for sequencing was PBMCs. This TCR was sampled from a woman under 30 in good health and CMV-seronegative. The chain couples TRBV6-5 to TRBJ2-7, with a weak D call TRBD1 (6 bases). The CDR3 region has the DNA TGTGCCACAGGACAGCTGAAAGGGGAGCAGTACTTC. Its translation: CATGQLKGEQYF.